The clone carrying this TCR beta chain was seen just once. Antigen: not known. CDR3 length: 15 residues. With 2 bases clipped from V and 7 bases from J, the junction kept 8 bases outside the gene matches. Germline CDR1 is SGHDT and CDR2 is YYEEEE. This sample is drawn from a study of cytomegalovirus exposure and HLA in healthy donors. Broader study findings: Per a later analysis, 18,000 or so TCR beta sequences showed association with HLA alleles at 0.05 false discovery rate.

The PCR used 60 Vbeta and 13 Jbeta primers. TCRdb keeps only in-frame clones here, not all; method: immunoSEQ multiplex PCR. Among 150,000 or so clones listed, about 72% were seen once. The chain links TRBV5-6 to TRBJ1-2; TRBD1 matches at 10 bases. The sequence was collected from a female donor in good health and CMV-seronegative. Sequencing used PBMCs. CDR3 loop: CASSFPGTGDVGYTF. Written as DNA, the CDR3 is TGTGCCAGCAGCTTTCCCGGGACAGGGGATGTTGGCTACACCTTC.